A single sample is the source of the 16 T cell receptor beta chains below, sequenced in a study of blood T cell repertoires in COVID-19. Sequenced by immunoSEQ multiplex PCR; TCRdb stores in-frame clones only, minus some. The data show 150,000 to 200,000 clones, with 90% seen just once and 0.55% to 0.8% held by the top ten. The specimen was peripheral blood. The origin of the receptors is a man aged 50 to 59 with acute or convalescent COVID-19.

The chain links TRBV2 to TRBJ1-2, with D perhaps matching TRBD1 (5 bases). Deletions cut 7 bases from V and 7 bases from J, with 19 bases between. The germline V gene has CDR1 SNHLY and CDR2 FYNNEI. The CDR3 loop spans 14 amino acids. The CDR3 sequence is CASTAGGRGGGYTF. Here the CDR3 DNA reads TGTGCCAGCACCGCCGGGGGAAGGGGAGGTGGCTACACCTTC. The whole variable domain, remainder taken from reference TRBV2 and TRBJ1-2, is EPEVTQTPSHQVTQMGQEVILRCVPISNHLYFYWYRQILGQKVEFLVSFYNNEISEKSEIFDDQFSVERPDGSNFTLKIRSTKLEDSAMYFCASTAGGRGGGYTFGSGTRLTVV.

This clone was seen once. The chain recombines TRBV6-5 with TRBJ2-1; tentatively, D is TRBD2 (6 bases). V lost 4 bases to trimming and J lost 10 bases, with 20 bases between them. The germline V gene has CDR1 MNHEY and CDR2 SVGAGI. The CDR3 spans 15 residues. CDR3 bases: TGTGCCAGCAGTTTACCCGTTGGCGCGGGGCGAGAGCAGTTCTTC. Translation gives CASSLPVGAGREQFF.

The V call is TRBV12-3 or TRBV12-4, the J call TRBJ2-1; D is unclear. The germline V and J ends were trimmed by 1 base and 6 bases, with 4 bases remaining between them. The CDR3 runs to 12 residues. CDR3 protein: CASSLVSNEQFF. CDR3 nucleotides: TGTGCCAGCAGTTTAGTCTCCAATGAGCAGTTCTTC.

This clone was counted a single time. The rearrangement uses TRBV7-9 and TRBJ2-5; possibly TRBD2 for D (6 bases). The V gene's germline CDR1 is SEHNR and CDR2 FQNEAQ (reference sequence). V was pared by 5 bases and J by 3 bases, with 13 bases between. The CDR3 contains 14 residues. The chain's CDR3 is CASSKGTSEETQYF. The CDR3 DNA reads as TGTGCCAGCAGCAAAGGGACTTCTGAAGAGACCCAGTACTTC.

This chain links TRBV3-1 (or the pseudogene TRBV3-2) with TRBJ2-6; 8 bases agree with TRBD1. The CDR3 extends over 16 amino acids. V shed 4 bases, J shed 1 base, and the junction held 3 bases outside the gene matches. Looked up from germline, CDR1 is LGHDT and CDR2 is YNNKEL (reference sequence). The CDR3 protein is CASSRTGSSGANVLTF. DNA for the CDR3: TGTGCCAGCAGCCGGACAGGGTCTTCTGGGGCCAACGTCCTGACTTTC.

The chain uses TRBV7-9 and TRBJ2-2, with 7 bases fitting TRBD2. Unmatched junction bases numbered 8, after V lost 5 bases and J lost 5 bases. The CDR3 covers 15 residues. The germline V gene has CDR1 SEHNR and CDR2 FQNEAQ (reference sequence). CDR3: CASSLEPGGTGELFF. The CDR3 DNA follows: TGTGCCAGCAGCCTCGAACCCGGGGGGACCGGGGAGCTGTTTTTT.

The chain links TRBV10-3 to TRBJ2-7, with a possible D match to TRBD2 (6 bases). This CDR3 contains 15 residues. Germline CDR1 reads ENHRY; CDR2 reads SYGVKD. V dropped 4 bases and J dropped 2 bases, with 15 bases sitting between them. The CDR3 DNA is TGTGCCATCAGTGGGCGGGGAAGGTACGCCTACGAGCAGTACTTC. It is translated as CAISGRGRYAYEQYF.

This chain connects TRBV11-2 to TRBJ1-1; 8 nucleotides align to TRBD1. CDR1 and CDR2 from the germline V gene are SGHAT and FQNNGV. Trimming removed 5 bases from V and 5 bases from J; junction bases left unmatched: 7. The CDR3 extends over 14 amino acids. CDR3 sequence: CASSTRTGRTEAFF. CDR3 nucleotides: TGTGCCAGCAGCACTCGGACAGGGCGGACTGAAGCTTTCTTT.

CDR3 amino acids: CASSLWTDPSLAKNIQYF. Written as DNA, the CDR3 is TGTGCCAGCAGCCTTTGGACAGACCCAAGCCTAGCCAAAAACATTCAGTACTTC. The rearrangement joins TRBV3-1 (or the pseudogene TRBV3-2) to TRBJ2-4, with D possibly TRBD1 on 6 matching bases. The CDR3 has 18 residues. Germline V gene data show CDR1 as LGHDT and CDR2 as YNNKEL (reference sequence). V lost 4 bases and J 0 bases, leaving 19 bases between the germline ends.

The chain combines TRBV30 with TRBJ2-3; TRBD2 matches at 8 bases. The J segment lost 1 base and the V segment lost 7 bases, leaving 10 bases of the junction unmatched. From germline, CDR1 is GTSNPN and CDR2 SVGIG (reference sequence). The CDR3 sequence is 15 residues long. CDR3 bases: TGTGCCTACCACCCCCTGCGGGGGGGCACAGATACGCAGTATTTT. It yields the protein CAYHPLRGGTDTQYF. Filled out from reference TRBV30 and TRBJ2-3, the complete variable domain reads SQTIHQWPATLVQPVGSPLSLECTVEGTSNPNLYWYRQAAGRGLQLLFYSVGIGQISSEVPQNLSASRPQDRQFILSSKKLLLSDSGFYLCAYHPLRGGTDTQYFGPGTRLTVL.

The chain has TRBV5-5 and TRBJ1-2, with TRBD1 as a possible D gene (6 bases). There are 15 residues in the CDR3. Per the germline V gene, CDR1 is SGHKS and CDR2 is YYEKEE (reference sequence). The V end lost 0 bases, the J end lost 3 bases, and 12 bases lay between the germline ends. CDR3 sequence reads: CASSLAQGPYYGYTF. CDR3 DNA: TGTGCCAGCAGCTTGGCACAGGGCCCGTACTATGGCTACACCTTC.

The V gene is TRBV7-6, the J gene TRBJ2-1, with D unresolved. CDR1 and CDR2 from the germline V gene are SGHVS and FNYEAQ. CDR3 length: 13 residues. V was pared by 2 bases and J by 5 bases, with 7 bases between. CDR3 nucleotides: TGTGCCAGCAGCTTAAGCACGGACAATGAGCAGTTCTTC. Protein sequence: CASSLSTDNEQFF.

The chain recombines TRBV11-2 with TRBJ2-1; D uncertain. Germline-derived CDR1 and CDR2 are SGHAT and FQNNGV. The CDR3 covers 14 residues. V was clipped by 1 base and J by 0 bases, with 4 bases between them. In DNA form, the CDR3 reads TGTGCCAGCAGCTTAGGCGACTCCTACAATGAGCAGTTCTTC. Protein product: CASSLGDSYNEQFF.

The chain recombines TRBV3-1 (or the pseudogene TRBV3-2) with TRBJ1-4, with 9 positions matching TRBD1. The CDR3 runs to 14 residues. Germline V gene lookup returns CDR1 LGHDT and CDR2 YNNKEL (reference sequence). The V gene end was trimmed by 1 base and the J gene end by 14 bases; junction bases not matched to a gene: 8. DNA of the CDR3: TGTGCCAGCAGCCAAGGCGGGACAGGGAAACGTCTGTTTTTT. This gives the protein CASSQGGTGKRLFF.

The chain is built from TRBV6-5 and TRBJ2-3; D possibly corresponds to TRBD2 (6 bases). The ends were cut back, 5 bases at V and 6 bases at J, with 12 bases in the middle. The CDR3 has 13 amino acids. Per the germline V gene, CDR1 is MNHEY and CDR2 is SVGAGI. The CDR3 is CASSRRTTDTQYF. CDR3 nucleotides: TGTGCCAGCAGTCGACGGACTACCGATACGCAGTATTTT.

The table lists this clone with a count of one. The chain combines TRBV19 with TRBJ1-5, with D possibly being TRBD1 (6 bases). Germline V gives CDR1 LNHDA, CDR2 SQIVND (reference sequence). The CDR3 contains 15 residues. V lost 7 bases, J lost 4 bases, and 17 bases lay in between. Here the CDR3 reads CASTTSGQGNQPQHF. The CDR3 region has the DNA TGTGCCAGTACCACTTCGGGGCAGGGGAATCAGCCCCAGCATTTT.